The TCR beta chain described here comes from a study of PD-L1 blockade in urothelial cancer. Germline lookup yields CDR1 SGHTA and CDR2 FQGNSA. V shed 1 base and J shed 7 bases, with 17 bases lying between them. This CDR3 region has 16 residues. Assay: immunoSEQ multiplex PCR; the TCRdb copy retains only in-frame clones and omits some. The sample contains roughly 51,000 clones, 86% of which appear only once. This clone appeared once. Time point noted: pretreatment peripheral blood. Patient disease was locally advanced or metastatic urothelial carcinoma. The chain uses TRBV7-2 and TRBJ1-5; D call uncertain. This sequence was found in a man aged 55 to 70 with urothelial cancer. Here the sequenced sample was PBMCs, taken around atezolizumab (anti-PD-L1) treatment. The CDR3 nucleotides read TGTGCCAGCAGCTTAGGGGAGGCGGCATTGGGACAGCCCCAGCATTTT. It encodes CASSLGEAALGQPQHF.